Detailed here is one TCR beta chain. This sample was taken from a study of blood T cell repertoires in COVID-19. Trimming removed 0 bases at V and 4 bases at J, with 6 bases between. Germline CDR1 SEHNR, CDR2 FQNEAQ (reference sequence). The CDR3 spans 13 residues. Sequencing was performed with immunoSEQ multiplex PCR; in TCRdb, only in-frame clones are kept and a portion is missing. Of roughly 150,000 clones listed, 85% to 90% are singletons. The sequence derives from a man in his fifties or sixties with active or convalescent COVID-19. The rearrangement uses TRBV7-9 and TRBJ1-2; weak D call: TRBD1 (5 bases). The sequenced sample was peripheral blood. CDR3 nucleotide sequence: TGTGCCAGCAGCTTAGCTGGGGCCTATGGCTACACCTTC. Translated: CASSLAGAYGYTF.